The clone carrying this TCR beta chain was found a few times. Its target is not known. The sample's treatment: roughly 11-day PBMC culture with coronavirus spike peptide pools or control peptides (ViraFEST assay). TCR sequencing followed the expansion of antigen-specific T cells with peptide pools in ViraFEST. Before Alpha, Beta and Delta appeared in the US, convalescents tested positive (March–late 2020). The data stem from a study of vaccination and CD4 T cells after COVID-19. Study results and limitations: Median SARS-CoV-2-reactive clonotype numbers went from approximately 21 to 40; this increase was not significant.

Oncomine TCR Beta short-read sequencing was applied to DNA from cultured CD4+ T cells. Genomic DNA was drawn out of CD4+ T cells grown in culture. TCRdb reanalysed the PCR reads using MiXCR and keeps one entry per CDR3 protein. Among around 14,000 distinct CDR3 sequences listed, around 53% were seen once. From germline, CDR1 is MNHNS and CDR2 SASEGT. Trimming at V came to 4 bases and at J to 6 bases, leaving 7 bases not matched to a gene. CDR3 length: 16 amino acids. This clonotype was obtained from a human donor who had recovered from COVID-19. The sample consisted of CD4+ T cells from blood, cultured in vitro. The J gene is TRBJ2-5, the V gene TRBV6-1, with TRBD2 identical over 14 bases. The chain's CDR3 is CASSAGTSGSLKTQYF. In DNA form, the CDR3 reads TGTGCCAGCAGTGCTGGGACTAGCGGGAGCTTAAAGACCCAGTACTTC.